What follows are 29 T cell receptor beta chains derived from one specimen sequenced in a study of PD-1 blockade in mismatch repair-deficient tumors. The protocol was immunoSEQ multiplex PCR, while the TCRdb copy is restricted to in-frame clones and leaves out a portion. The sample carries some 19,000 clones, roughly 82% recorded once. This sample comprised PBMCs, obtained 52 weeks after starting pembrolizumab. The receptors were sampled from an adult with mismatch repair-deficient cancer.

The chain joins TRBV5-1 to TRBJ1-4; D possibly corresponds to TRBD1 (6 bases). This CDR3 is built from 14 residues. The germline V gene encodes CDR1 SGHRS and CDR2 YFSETQ. V was trimmed by 7 bases and J by 5 bases, leaving 15 bases between them. Here the CDR3 reads CASRTGQQNEKLFF. The CDR3 nucleotides are TGCGCCAGCCGAACAGGACAGCAGAATGAAAAACTGTTTTTT. Drawing the rest from reference TRBV5-1 and TRBJ1-4, the complete variable domain is KAGVTQTPRYLIKTRGQQVTLSCSPISGHRSVSWYQQTPGQGLQFLFEYFSETQRNKGNFPGRFSGRQFSNSRSEMNVSTLELGDSALYLCASRTGQQNEKLFFGSGTQLSVL.

This clone appeared a single time. CDR3 loop: CSVEENQGLSNQPQHF. The CDR3 bases are TGCAGCGTTGAAGAGAATCAGGGACTTAGCAATCAGCCCCAGCATTTT. The gene calls are TRBV29-1 and TRBJ1-5; TRBD1 might be the D (5 bases). Germline assignment: CDR1 SQVTM and CDR2 ANQGSEA. The germline V and J ends were trimmed by 0 bases and 0 bases, with 12 bases remaining between them. There are 16 residues in the CDR3.

This rearrangement joins TRBV2 to TRBJ2-7, with 7 bases lining up with TRBD2. Germline V gene sequence: CDR1 SNHLY, CDR2 FYNNEI. The CDR3 spans 15 residues. Trimming removed 6 bases from V and 0 bases from J; junction bases left unmatched: 8. The CDR3 sequence is CASRSGNRSSYEQYF. CDR3 nucleotides: TGTGCCAGCAGGAGCGGGAACCGCTCCTCCTACGAGCAGTACTTC.

V gene TRBV5-1 combines with J gene TRBJ2-2, with 10 bases matching TRBD1. V lost 1 base to trimming and J lost 6 bases; unmatched junction nucleotides: 6. CDR1 and CDR2 (germline): SGHRS, YFSETQ. The CDR3 spans 16 residues. DNA for the CDR3: TGCGCCAGCAGCTTGTCCGGACAGGGGGTCCCCGGGGAGCTGTTTTTT. It encodes CASSLSGQGVPGELFF.

V gene TRBV18 combines with J gene TRBJ1-3, with 7 bases that match TRBD1. The CDR3 covers 15 residues. Trimming took 3 bases from V and 2 from J; bases not matched to a gene: 4. The germline gives CDR1 KGHSH, CDR2 LQKENI. CDR3 sequence reads: CASSPMTGTGNTIYF. The CDR3 coding sequence is TGTGCCAGCTCACCTATGACAGGGACTGGAAACACCATATATTTT.

V is TRBV2 and J is TRBJ1-5; 8 bases are shared with TRBD1. The ends lost 3 bases at V and 7 bases at J; junction bases unmatched: 5. Germline CDR1 reads SNHLY; CDR2 reads FYNNEI. This CDR3 has 14 residues. The CDR3 loop reads CASSDPGGLQPQHF. The CDR3, as DNA: TGTGCCAGCAGTGACCCAGGGGGCCTGCAGCCCCAGCATTTT.

The rearrangement uses TRBV28 and TRBJ2-1; 9 bases match TRBD2. The V gene's germline CDR1 is MDHEN and CDR2 SYDVKM. The length of the CDR3 is 16 residues. V lost 6 bases to trimming and J lost 6 bases; unmatched junction nucleotides: 12. The CDR3 protein is CASSLWGRGGSNEQFF. The DNA for the CDR3 is TGTGCCAGCAGCCTATGGGGGCGGGGGGGGAGCAATGAGCAGTTCTTC.

J is TRBJ2-7 and V is TRBV15; 10 bases are shared with TRBD1. Germline CDR1 LNHNV, CDR2 YYDKDF (reference sequence). The CDR3 loop spans 13 amino acids. Trimming took 7 bases from V and 4 from J; bases not matched to a gene: 4. In DNA, the CDR3 is TGTGCCACCACCCGGGACAGGGGATACGAGCAGTACTTC. Translation: CATTRDRGYEQYF.

V is TRBV28 and J is TRBJ1-5; 8 nucleotides match TRBD1. CDR3 length: 14 amino acids. Unmatched junction bases numbered 4, after V lost 4 bases and J lost 5 bases. CDR1 and CDR2 (germline): MDHEN, SYDVKM. CDR3 in DNA: TGTGCCAGCAGTTCCGGACAGGGCGATCAGCCCCAGCATTTT. Its translation is CASSSGQGDQPQHF.

The gene calls are TRBV28 and TRBJ2-7, with 7 bases fitting TRBD2. Unmatched junction bases numbered 12, after V lost 7 bases and J lost 3 bases. The CDR3 runs to 15 residues. Germline loops: CDR1 MDHEN, CDR2 SYDVKM. The CDR3 protein is CASTSQWAGDYEQYF. The CDR3 nucleotides read TGTGCCAGCACCTCTCAGTGGGCGGGGGACTACGAGCAGTACTTC.

This clone was observed a few times. The chain carries TRBV27 and TRBJ2-7; D is perhaps TRBD1 (6 bases). Deletions cut 6 bases from V and 2 bases from J, with 14 bases between. Germline V CDR1 and CDR2: MNHEY, SMNVEV (reference sequence). CDR3 length: 14 amino acids. The CDR3: CASSLVQGAYEQYF. The CDR3 region has the DNA TGTGCCAGCAGCTTAGTACAGGGAGCCTACGAGCAGTACTTC.

The chain links TRBV27 to TRBJ2-7, with TRBD2 identical over 9 bases. The CDR3 length is 16 residues. V shed 5 bases and J 0 bases; nucleotides not matched to a gene: 8. CDR1 and CDR2 from the germline V gene are MNHEY and SMNVEV (reference sequence). The CDR3 bases are TGTGCCAGCAGTATCGTAGCGGGAGCCCCCTCCTACGAGCAGTACTTC. Protein: CASSIVAGAPSYEQYF.

CDR3 sequence (DNA): TGCGCCAGCAGCTTTGGGTTAAGGAGGCGGGAGGGCCGGACCGGGGAGCTGTTTTTT. Protein: CASSFGLRRREGRTGELFF. The chain combines TRBV5-1 with TRBJ2-2, with 9 bases aligning to TRBD2. The germline CDR1 and CDR2 sequences are SGHRS and YFSETQ. Trimming removed 2 bases from V and 5 bases from J; junction bases left unmatched: 16. The CDR3 extends over 19 amino acids. Full variable domain (missing parts from reference TRBV5-1 and TRBJ2-2): KAGVTQTPRYLIKTRGQQVTLSCSPISGHRSVSWYQQTPGQGLQFLFEYFSETQRNKGNFPGRFSGRQFSNSRSEMNVSTLELGDSALYLCASSFGLRRREGRTGELFFGEGSRLTVL.

In its sample, this clone was seen a few times. This rearrangement joins TRBV14 to TRBJ2-7; 11 positions match TRBD2. This CDR3 has 15 residues. J lost 5 bases, V lost 4 bases, and 7 bases had no gene match. Germline V lookup: CDR1 SGHDN, CDR2 FVKESK. CDR3 in DNA: TGTGCCAGCAGCCCCCTAGCGGGAGGCGCCCACGAGCAGTACTTC. Its translation is CASSPLAGGAHEQYF.

The V gene is TRBV7-3, the J gene TRBJ2-2, with 14 bases aligning to TRBD2. This CDR3 has 18 amino acids. Per germline, CDR1 SGHTA and CDR2 FQGTGA. J gave up 7 bases and V 5 bases, and 12 bases lay outside the gene matches. The CDR3 is CASSPTPGLAGVSGELFF. CDR3 nucleotide sequence: TGTGCCAGCAGCCCTACACCGGGACTAGCGGGAGTCAGCGGGGAGCTGTTTTTT.

The J gene is TRBJ1-6, the V gene TRBV27, with TRBD1 as a possible D gene (5 bases). With 4 bases removed from V and 7 bases from J, the gap between germline ends came to 11 bases. This CDR3 has 14 residues. Per germline, CDR1 MNHEY and CDR2 SMNVEV (reference sequence). CDR3 in amino acids: CASSWRQSNSPLHF. CDR3 nucleotides: TGTGCCAGCAGTTGGCGACAGTCAAATTCACCCCTCCACTTT.

The chain has TRBV18 and TRBJ2-4, with a tentative D call TRBD1 (5 bases). This CDR3 has 19 amino acids. Germline loops: CDR1 KGHSH, CDR2 LQKENI. Trimming left V 4 bases short and J 0 bases short, with 22 bases between. CDR3 sequence reads: CASSRGTPTGLLAKNIQYF. Here the CDR3 DNA reads TGTGCCAGCTCACGAGGCACCCCTACAGGATTACTAGCCAAAAACATTCAGTACTTC.

The J gene is TRBJ2-3, the V gene TRBV11-3, with 12 nucleotides matching TRBD2. The CDR3 runs 17 residues. The V gene end was trimmed by 9 bases and the J gene end by 5 bases; junction bases not matched to a gene: 15. Germline CDR1 and CDR2: SGHNT and YENEEA. This CDR3 reads CARSKTSGRLGGDTQYF. CDR3 sequence (DNA): TGTGCCAGATCCAAGACTAGCGGGAGATTGGGAGGAGATACGCAGTATTTT.

The chain carries TRBV7-3 and TRBJ2-1, with 14 bases identical to TRBD2. The CDR3 consists of 18 residues. Per germline, CDR1 SGHTA and CDR2 FQGTGA. After removal of 1 base from V and 3 bases from J, the junction contained 5 bases not matched to a gene. In DNA, the CDR3 is TGTGCCAGCAGCTTAAACCGTGGGACTAGCGGGAGCTACAATGAGCAGTTCTTC. Amino acids: CASSLNRGTSGSYNEQFF.

The V call is TRBV10-2, the J call TRBJ2-1; a weak D match, TRBD2 (6 bases). This CDR3 contains 13 residues. Trimming cost V 7 bases and J 5 bases, with 12 bases left between them. Per germline, CDR1 WSHSY and CDR2 SAAADI. CDR3 residues: CASIKERDNEQFF. The CDR3 DNA is TGCGCCAGCATAAAGGAGCGGGACAATGAGCAGTTCTTC.

The V call is TRBV28, the J call TRBJ2-5; no clear D gene. V lost 2 bases to trimming and J lost 5 bases, with 12 bases between them. This CDR3 spans 14 amino acids. Germline V lookup: CDR1 MDHEN, CDR2 SYDVKM. In nucleotides, the CDR3 is TGTGCCAGCAGTTTAGTCATCCACGGGGAGACCCAGTACTTC. As protein: CASSLVIHGETQYF.

The chain links TRBV28 to TRBJ1-2; 7 positions agree with TRBD1. V dropped 7 bases and J dropped 3; count of bases not matched to a gene: 17. The CDR3 consists of 17 residues. The germline gives CDR1 MDHEN, CDR2 SYDVKM. DNA for the CDR3: TGTGCCAGCAAACCGAATCAGTGGGGACAGCTACACTATGGCTACACCTTC. Translated: CASKPNQWGQLHYGYTF.

This clone turned up a few times. V and J are TRBV14 and TRBJ2-7, with 11 bases that match TRBD2. The CDR3 loop spans 15 amino acids. After removal of 1 base from V and 7 bases from J, the junction contained 6 bases not matched to a gene. Germline V gene sequence: CDR1 SGHDN, CDR2 FVKESK. Here the CDR3 DNA reads TGTGCCAGCAGCCAAGTAGCGGGAGGGCCGAGGGAGCAGTACTTC. This encodes CASSQVAGGPREQYF.

V and J are TRBV6-5 and TRBJ2-7, with 10 bases lining up with TRBD2. CDR1 is MNHEY and CDR2 is SVGAGI in the germline V gene. The CDR3 sequence is 16 residues long. Trimming at V came to 2 bases and at J to 2 bases, leaving 6 bases not matched to a gene. The CDR3: CASSYRVAGGTYEQYF. The CDR3 DNA reads as TGTGCCAGCAGTTACAGAGTAGCGGGAGGAACCTACGAGCAGTACTTC.

J is TRBJ2-2 and V is TRBV7-9; tentative D call: TRBD1 (5 bases). The CDR3 runs to 12 residues. Germline V gives CDR1 SEHNR, CDR2 FQNEAQ (reference sequence). V lost 8 bases and J lost 2, with 6 bases in between. The CDR3: CASGQNTGELFF. CDR3 nucleotide sequence: TGTGCCAGCGGACAAAACACCGGGGAGCTGTTTTTT.

CDR3 coding DNA: TGTGCCAGCAGTTTACATCAGGTAGCGGGAGGGCCAGGCAATGAGCAGTTCTTC. Residues: CASSLHQVAGGPGNEQFF. The chain links TRBV27 to TRBJ2-1, with TRBD2 identical over 11 bases. Germline-derived CDR1 and CDR2 are MNHEY and SMNVEV (reference sequence). This CDR3 comprises 18 residues. Losses at the gene ends were 2 bases for V and 6 bases for J; bases not matched to a gene: 12.

The chain uses TRBV11-2 and TRBJ2-7; 8 bases map to TRBD1. Germline V gives CDR1 SGHAT, CDR2 FQNNGV. There are 16 residues in the CDR3. The ends lost 5 bases at V and 1 base at J; junction bases unmatched: 10. The CDR3: CASSPGWNRGSYEQYF. CDR3 coding DNA: TGTGCCAGCAGCCCCGGGTGGAACAGGGGGTCCTACGAGCAGTACTTC.

The chain links TRBV6-6 to TRBJ2-5; a weak D match, TRBD1 (6 bases). This CDR3 spans 16 amino acids. Germline CDR1 and CDR2: MNHNY and SVGAGI (reference sequence). The germline V and J ends were trimmed by 5 bases and 0 bases, with 16 bases remaining between them. The CDR3 region has the DNA TGTGCCAGCAGTGACTACCAGGGGCATTACCAAGAGACCCAGTACTTC. Its protein is CASSDYQGHYQETQYF.

The J gene is TRBJ1-1, the V gene TRBV5-4; D unclear. This CDR3 comprises 14 residues. Trimming removed 3 bases from V and 0 bases from J, with 9 bases in between. The germline gives CDR1 SGHNT, CDR2 YYREEE (reference sequence). The CDR3: CASSSDFLNTEAFF. The CDR3 nucleotides read TGTGCCAGCAGCTCGGACTTTCTGAACACTGAAGCTTTCTTT. Filled out from reference TRBV5-4 and TRBJ1-1, the complete variable domain reads ETGVTQSPTHLIKTRGQQVTLRCSSQSGHNTVSWYQQALGQGPQFIFQYYREEENGRGNFPPRFSGLQFPNYSSELNVNALELDDSALYLCASSSDFLNTEAFFGQGTRLTVV.